Below, one T cell receptor beta chain is given with its context. Its antigen is not known. Repertoires were generated with immunoSEQ multiplex PCR, while TCRdb's copy carries only in-frame clones and drops some. The table shows fewer than 85,000 clones, with 90% occurring only once. The sample belongs to a study of OX40 agonist ivuxolimab in advanced cancers. Across the study: Treatment of patients was with ivuxolimab, an agonistic anti-OX40 (CD134) antibody.

General study points: Doses of 0.1 to 3.0 mg/kg were accompanied by clonal expansion of CD4+ and CD8+ blood T cells by week 6. CD8+ T cells averaged more expanded clones than CD4+. Antigen specificity remained undetermined for the expanded peripheral T cells.

The V gene's germline CDR1 is MDHEN and CDR2 SYDVKM. V lost 7 bases and J 2 bases, leaving 15 bases between the germline ends. There are 15 residues in the CDR3. This TCR was sampled from an adult with an advanced solid tumor such as melanoma, head and neck, liver or kidney cancer. This chain links TRBV28 with TRBJ2-1; the D gene is possibly TRBD2 (7 bases). The source material was CD4+ or CD8+ T cells sorted from blood, sampled in a trial of the OX40 agonist ivuxolimab. The CDR3 bases are TGTGCCAGCACCCCGGGGGGCGGGACCTACAATGAGCAGTTCTTC. This sequence encodes CASTPGGGTYNEQFF.